This T cell receptor (beta chain) was retrieved from a study of blood T cells in healthy people across ages. V shed 3 bases and J shed 9 bases, with 14 bases lying between them. CDR1 is MNHNS, CDR2 SASEGT, per germline. The CDR3 is made up of 13 amino acids. Then a second PCR, running about 6 to 12 cycles, was carried out with a sample-barcoded 5' primer and a J-beta primer mix. TCRdb re-called the 5' RACE reads through MiXCR, storing one row per CDR3 protein. Of about 1.6 million distinct CDR3 sequences in the sample, 30% to 35% were seen once. Overall study findings and caveats: Lack of knowledge of donor CMV status possibly confounded expanded clonotype changes.

Each donor supplied approximately 10 milliliters of peripheral blood. With regard to this clonotype: Antigen unknown.

Input material: blood. The sequence came from a woman aged 30 to 39 in good health. The chain couples TRBV6-1 to TRBJ1-2; D may be TRBD1 (5 bases). CDR3 DNA sequence: TGTGCCAGCAGTGACGACAGTAAAAGGAGCTACACCTTC. Amino acids: CASSDDSKRSYTF.